These 7 T cell receptor beta chains originate from one sample sequenced in a study of Tregs in tolerant kidney transplant recipients. Related graft donors supplied nonmyeloablative bone marrow transplants, and mixed chimerism was transient. TCRdb keeps only in-frame clones here, not all; method: immunoSEQ multiplex PCR. The sample table includes 25,000 to 40,000 clones. The sample consisted of CD4+ T cells from blood (PBMCs), taken 24 months after the transplant. The receptors come from a human patient who received a combined kidney and bone marrow transplant. Some T cells may arise from the graft donor.

As regards this clone: The read falls 3 residues short of the CDR3 end, and the missing part is taken from the germline J gene. The V call is TRBV18, the J call TRBJ2-1, with 10 bases that match TRBD2. Germline V lookup: CDR1 KGHSH, CDR2 LQKENI. The CDR3 loop spans 16 amino acids. The trim removed 4 bases at V and 6 bases at J, leaving 9 bases unmatched. CDR3 DNA, as far as it was read: TGTGCCAGCTCACGCAACGGATCTAGCGGGAGCAATGAG. It codes for CASSRNGSSGSNE. The whole CDR3 protein is CASSRNGSSGSNEQFF. Variable domain in full (rest from reference TRBV18 and TRBJ2-1): NAGVMQNPRHLVRRRGQEARLRCSPMKGHSHVYWYRQLPEEGLKFMVYLQKENIIDESGMPKERFSAEFPKEGPSILRIQQVVRGDSAAYFCASSRNGSSGSNEQFFGPGTRLTVL.

Note on this clone: The read comes to an end 3 residues before the CDR3 does, leaving the germline J gene to fill in the end. This chain links TRBV28 with TRBJ2-2, with 8 bases lining up with TRBD2. The CDR3 spans 14 residues. Trimming removed 6 bases from V and 7 bases from J; junction bases left unmatched: 7. The V gene's germline CDR1 is MDHEN and CDR2 SYDVKM. The CDR3 loop reads CASRTSATGGELFF. The part of the CDR3 DNA that was read is TGTGCCAGCAGGACTAGCGCGACGGGCGGGGAG.

Points on this clone: Read coverage stops 3 residues before the CDR3 terminus; the germline J gene supplies the remainder. The chain carries TRBV4-2 and TRBJ2-1; 9 positions match TRBD1. Trimming removed 3 bases from V and 9 bases from J; junction bases left unmatched: 12. The CDR3 loop spans 16 amino acids. Looked up from germline, CDR1 is LGHNA and CDR2 is YNFKEQ. CDR3 DNA (partial): TGTGCCAGCAGCCATACGTCGGGACAGGGTATTAGTGAG. It codes for CASSHTSGQGISE. The entire CDR3 sequence reads CASSHTSGQGISEQFF.

Worth noting for this clone: The CDR3 end falls 3 residues outside the read, so it is completed with the germline J gene. The chain joins TRBV18 to TRBJ2-5; weak D call: TRBD1 (5 bases). The CDR3 contains 16 residues. Deletions cut 0 bases from V and 2 bases from J, with 13 bases between. The germline gives CDR1 KGHSH, CDR2 LQKENI. This chain's CDR3 is CASSPPRAGRQETQYF. The covered CDR3 bases are TGTGCCAGCTCACCACCTCGGGCAGGGCGACAAGAGACC.

To note about this clone: The CDR3 end lies 3 residues beyond the end of the read and is filled in from the germline J gene. This chain connects TRBV5-1 to TRBJ1-4; 7 nucleotides match TRBD1. CDR3 length equals 16 residues. J was trimmed by 0 bases and V by 0 bases; bases with no gene match: 2. Germline CDR1 SGHRS, CDR2 YFSETQ. CDR3 sequence: CASSLGDSATNEKLFF. The DNA read from the CDR3 is TGCGCCAGCAGCTTGGGGGACAGTGCAACTAATGAAAAA.

Regarding this clone: The read terminates 3 residues before the CDR3 end, so the remaining end is supplied by the germline J gene. The rearrangement joins TRBV5-6 to TRBJ2-2; 9 bases map to TRBD2. The CDR3 spans 15 residues. Germline CDR1 is SGHDT and CDR2 is YYEEEE. V lost 4 bases and J lost 9; bases outside the gene matches: 10. CDR3 DNA, as far as it was read: TGTGCCAGCAGCCCCGGTCTGCCTAGCGGGAGGGAG. Translating gives CASSPGLPSGRE. The entire CDR3 is CASSPGLPSGRELFF.

Remarks on this clone: The read ends 3 residues shy of where the CDR3 ends; the end is completed using the germline J gene. V and J are TRBV7-3 and TRBJ2-1; 8 nucleotides line up with TRBD2. From germline, CDR1 is SGHTA and CDR2 FQGTGA. The CDR3 is 15 residues long. V was pared by 5 bases and J by 4 bases, with 7 bases of the junction left unmatched. This chain's CDR3 is CASSPRGGRYNEQFF. CDR3 DNA, as far as it was read: TGTGCCAGCAGCCCCAGGGGCGGGAGGTACAATGAG.